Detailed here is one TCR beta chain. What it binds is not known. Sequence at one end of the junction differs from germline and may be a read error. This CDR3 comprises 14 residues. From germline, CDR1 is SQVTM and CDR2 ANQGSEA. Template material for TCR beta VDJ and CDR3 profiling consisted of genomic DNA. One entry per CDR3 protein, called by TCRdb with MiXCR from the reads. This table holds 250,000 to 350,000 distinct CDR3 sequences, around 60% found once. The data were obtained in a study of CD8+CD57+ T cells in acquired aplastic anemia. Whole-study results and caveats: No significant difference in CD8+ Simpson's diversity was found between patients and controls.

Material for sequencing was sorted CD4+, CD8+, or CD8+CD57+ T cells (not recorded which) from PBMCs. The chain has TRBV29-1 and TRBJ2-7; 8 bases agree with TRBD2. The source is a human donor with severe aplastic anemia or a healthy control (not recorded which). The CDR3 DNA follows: TGCAGCGTGGAAGACCCGGGACTAGCCTACGAGCAGTACTTC. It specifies CSVEDPGLAYEQYF.